The subject of this entry is one TCR beta chain. Its antigen is still unknown. This record comes from a study of monozygotic twins with inflammatory bowel disease. This CDR3 has 14 residues. CDR1 and CDR2 (germline): MNHNY, SVGAGI (reference sequence). TCRdb reanalyzed the 5' RACE reads and collapses them to one entry per CDR3 protein, without DNA. This sample's table has 300,000 to 400,000 distinct CDR3 sequences. Study findings and constraints: The existence of one strong signal or clonotype linked to IBD lacked support.

V is TRBV6-6 and J is TRBJ2-3; the TRBD1 assignment by TCRdb is unverifiable without DNA. The clonotype was recovered from a human donor with ulcerative colitis or Crohn's disease, or a healthy co-twin of an affected twin (not recorded which). The sequenced sample consisted of blood. CDR3 protein: CASSYRGHTDTQYF.